The clone carrying this T cell receptor beta chain showed up many times. The antigen is undetermined. This sample was included in a study of T cells in Graves' hyperthyroidism and ophthalmopathy. RNA transcripts served as the template for amplifying TCR beta CDR3 regions. The HTBI primer set drove a first-round RT-PCR of the TCR CDR3. Using its own MiXCR run on the multiplex PCR reads, TCRdb lists one record per CDR3 protein. The sample has roughly 660,000 distinct CDR3 sequences; 15% to 20% are singletons. Study-wide findings and caveats: For ophthalmopathy, model prediction preceded onset by a median roughly 6.2 months. Blood also contained most expanded thyroid clonotypes above 0.001.

The PBMCs studied were ones that came from 8.5 to 10 ml fresh peripheral blood. This CDR3 is built from 13 residues. Germline assignment: CDR1 LGHDT and CDR2 YNNKEL (reference sequence). The trim removed 2 bases at V and 10 bases at J, leaving 3 bases unmatched. The source is a man in his forties or fifties with Graves' hyperthyroidism. The sequencing input was blood. J is TRBJ2-1 and V is TRBV3-1, with 9 bases lining up with TRBD1. The CDR3 coding sequence is TGTGCCAGCAGCCAAACGGACAGGGGCGAGCAGTTCTTC. Its protein is CASSQTDRGEQFF.